This entry concerns a single T cell receptor (beta chain). The antigen remains unidentified. Libraries of TCR beta came from quantitative 5'-RACE with molecular barcodes. TCRdb used MiXCR to reprocess the 5' RACE reads, holding one entry per CDR3 protein. This table holds approximately 400,000 distinct CDR3 sequences, 25% to 30% found once. This record comes from a study of CD8 T cells in ankylosing spondylitis. Study conclusions and caveats: Ankylosing spondylitis blood seemed to carry a telltale TCR beta motif made of roughly 8 highly homologous variants. In synovial fluid and blood from reactive arthritis, some motif variants were previously reported. According to the report, clones linked to the disease were significantly enriched in matched synovial fluid samples taken from ankylosing spondylitis patients. Disease-linked clones, CD8+, were relatively rare in peripheral blood.

The V end was cut by 4 bases, the J end by 1 base, with 6 bases between. Germline CDR1 DFQATT, CDR2 SNEGSKA (reference sequence). CDR3 length: 12 amino acids. The sequencing input was blood, either unsorted or a sorted T cell fraction (not recorded which). The receptor was derived from a male donor with ankylosing spondylitis. The chain combines TRBV20-1 with TRBJ2-3; D is undetermined. CDR3 region: CSAIEGTDTQYF. DNA for the CDR3: TGCAGTGCTATAGAGGGCACAGATACGCAGTATTTT.